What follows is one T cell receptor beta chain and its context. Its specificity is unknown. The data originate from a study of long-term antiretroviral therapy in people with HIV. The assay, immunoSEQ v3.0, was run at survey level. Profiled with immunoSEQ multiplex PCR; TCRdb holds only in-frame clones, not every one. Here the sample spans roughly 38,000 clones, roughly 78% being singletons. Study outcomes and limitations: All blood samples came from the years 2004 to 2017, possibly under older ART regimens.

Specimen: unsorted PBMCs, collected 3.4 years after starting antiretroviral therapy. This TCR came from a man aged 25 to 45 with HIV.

CDR3 loop: CASSPRPYNEQFF. The CDR3 region has the DNA TGTGCCAGCAGCCCGCGCCCCTACAATGAGCAGTTCTTC. The chain joins TRBV11-1 to TRBJ2-1; D gene unclear. V shed 5 bases and J shed 2 bases, with 7 bases lying between them. The CDR3 loop spans 13 amino acids. The germline CDR1 and CDR2 sequences are SGHAT and FQDESV (reference sequence).